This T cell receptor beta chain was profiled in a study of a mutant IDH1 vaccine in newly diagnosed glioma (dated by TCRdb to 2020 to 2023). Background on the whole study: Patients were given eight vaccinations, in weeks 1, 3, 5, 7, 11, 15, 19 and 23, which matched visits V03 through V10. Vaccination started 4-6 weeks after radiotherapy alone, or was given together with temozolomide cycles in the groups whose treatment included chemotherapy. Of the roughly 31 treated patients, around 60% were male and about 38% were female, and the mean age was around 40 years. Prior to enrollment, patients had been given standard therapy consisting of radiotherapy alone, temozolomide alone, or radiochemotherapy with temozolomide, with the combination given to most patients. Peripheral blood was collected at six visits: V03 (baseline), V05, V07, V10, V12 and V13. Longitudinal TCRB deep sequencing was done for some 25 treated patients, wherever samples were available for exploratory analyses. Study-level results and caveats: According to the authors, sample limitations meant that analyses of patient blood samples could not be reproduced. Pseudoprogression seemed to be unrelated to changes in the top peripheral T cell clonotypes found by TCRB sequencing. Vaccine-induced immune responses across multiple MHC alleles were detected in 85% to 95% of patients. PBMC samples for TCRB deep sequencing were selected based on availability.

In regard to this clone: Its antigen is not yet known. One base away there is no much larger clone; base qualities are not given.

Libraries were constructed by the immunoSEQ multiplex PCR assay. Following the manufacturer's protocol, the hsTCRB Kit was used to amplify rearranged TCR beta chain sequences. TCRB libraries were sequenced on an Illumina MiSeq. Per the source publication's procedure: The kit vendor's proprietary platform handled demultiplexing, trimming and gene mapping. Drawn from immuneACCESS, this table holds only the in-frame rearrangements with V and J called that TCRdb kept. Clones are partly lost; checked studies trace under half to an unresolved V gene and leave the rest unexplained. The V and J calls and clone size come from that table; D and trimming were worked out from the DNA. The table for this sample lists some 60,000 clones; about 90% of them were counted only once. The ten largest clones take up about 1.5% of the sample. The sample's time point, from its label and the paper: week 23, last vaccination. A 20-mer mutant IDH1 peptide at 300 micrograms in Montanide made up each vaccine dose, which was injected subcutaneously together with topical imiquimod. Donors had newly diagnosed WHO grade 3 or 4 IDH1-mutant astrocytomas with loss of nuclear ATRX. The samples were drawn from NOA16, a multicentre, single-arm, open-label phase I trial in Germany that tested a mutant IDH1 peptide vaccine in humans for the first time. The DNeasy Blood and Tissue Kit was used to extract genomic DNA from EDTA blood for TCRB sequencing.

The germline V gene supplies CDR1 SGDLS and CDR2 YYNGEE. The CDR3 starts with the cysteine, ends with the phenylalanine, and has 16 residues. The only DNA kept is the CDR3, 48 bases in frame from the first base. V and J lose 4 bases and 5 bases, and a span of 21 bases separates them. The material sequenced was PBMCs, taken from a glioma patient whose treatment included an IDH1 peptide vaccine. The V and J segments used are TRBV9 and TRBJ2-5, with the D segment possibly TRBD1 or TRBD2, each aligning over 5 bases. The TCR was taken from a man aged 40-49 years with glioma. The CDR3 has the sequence CASSPPMIGARETQYF. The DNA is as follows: TGTGCCAGCAGCCCTCCTATGATCGGGGCACGTGAGACCCAGTACTTC.